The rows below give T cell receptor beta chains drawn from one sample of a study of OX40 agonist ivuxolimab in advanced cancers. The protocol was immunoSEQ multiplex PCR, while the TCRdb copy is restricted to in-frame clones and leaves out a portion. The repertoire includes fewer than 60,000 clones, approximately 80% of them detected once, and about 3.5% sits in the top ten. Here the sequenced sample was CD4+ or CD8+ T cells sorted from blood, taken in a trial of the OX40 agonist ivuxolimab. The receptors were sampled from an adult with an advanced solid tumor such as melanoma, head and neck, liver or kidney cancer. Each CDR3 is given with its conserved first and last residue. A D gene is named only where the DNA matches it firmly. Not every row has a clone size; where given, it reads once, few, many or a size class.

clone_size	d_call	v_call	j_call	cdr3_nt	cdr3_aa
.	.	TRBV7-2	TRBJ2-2	TGTGCCAGCAGCCCAGTGGACGGAAACACCGGGGAGCTGTTTTTT	CASSPVDGNTGELFF
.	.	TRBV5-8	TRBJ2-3	TGTGCCAGCAGCTTCCAAGCATCCTACACAGATACGCAGTATTTT	CASSFQASYTDTQYF
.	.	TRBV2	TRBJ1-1	TGTGCCAGCCGGACAGACTTGAACACTGAAGCTTTCTTT	CASRTDLNTEAFF
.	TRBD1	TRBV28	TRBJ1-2	TGTGCCAGCAGTTCCCCCCCAGGGGGAAGGAAGGGCTACACCTTC	CASSSPPGGRKGYTF
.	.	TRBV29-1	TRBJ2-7	TGCAGCGTTGAAGGGGCTTACGAGCAGTACTTC	CSVEGAYEQYF
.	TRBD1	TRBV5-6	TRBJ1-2	TGTGCCAGCAGCCGGGGTGTGACAGGGGGCTATGGCTACACCTTC	CASSRGVTGGYGYTF
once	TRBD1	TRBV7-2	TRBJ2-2	TGTGCCAGCAGCCCGGGACAGGGTTACGACACCGGGGAGCTGTTTTTT	CASSPGQGYDTGELFF
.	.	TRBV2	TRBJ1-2	TGTGCCAGCAGTGAGCGTCCGCGTAACTATGGCTACACCTTC	CASSERPRNYGYTF
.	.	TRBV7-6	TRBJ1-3	TGTGCCAGCAGCCCTCATTGGTCTGAGAACACCATATATTTT	CASSPHWSENTIYF
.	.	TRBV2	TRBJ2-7	TGTGCCAGCAGTGGCCAGATCACCTACGAGCAGTACTTC	CASSGQITYEQYF
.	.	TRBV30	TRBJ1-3	TGTGCCTGGAGTTTAGGGGAAAACACCATATATTTT	CAWSLGENTIYF
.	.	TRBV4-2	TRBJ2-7	TGTGCCAGCAGCCAAGTTGCTAGCTCGAGCTCCTACGAGCAGTACTTC	CASSQVASSSSYEQYF
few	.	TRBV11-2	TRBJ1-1	TGTGCCAGCAATAGACCGAACACTGAAGCTTTCTTT	CASNRPNTEAFF
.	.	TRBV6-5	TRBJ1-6	TGTGCCAGCAGGAAGGGACGGTATAATTCACCCCTCCACTTT	CASRKGRYNSPLHF
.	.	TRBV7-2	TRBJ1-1	TGTGCCAGCAGCTTATGGGCTAACACTGAAGCTTTCTTT	CASSLWANTEAFF
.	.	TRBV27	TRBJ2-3	TGTGCCAGCAGCCAACGGCTATCCACATCTAGCACAGATACGCAGTATTTT	CASSQRLSTSSTDTQYF
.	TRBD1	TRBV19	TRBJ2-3	TGTGCCAGTAGTGTACGACAGGGGCGAGATACGCAGTATTTT	CASSVRQGRDTQYF
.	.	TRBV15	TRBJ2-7	TGTGCCACCAGCAGAGGACAGGTTTTCTACGAGCAGTACTTC	CATSRGQVFYEQYF
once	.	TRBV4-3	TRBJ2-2	TGCGCCAGCAGCCAAGAAGGACATCGAACCGGGGAGCTGTTTTTT	CASSQEGHRTGELFF
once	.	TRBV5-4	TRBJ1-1	TGTGCCAGCAGCCGGCCAGAGAGGGCCCGACTGAACACTGAAGCTTTCTTT	CASSRPERARLNTEAFF
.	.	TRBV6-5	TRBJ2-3	TGTGCCAGCCAATTATGGCATCCAGATACGCAGTATTTT	CASQLWHPDTQYF
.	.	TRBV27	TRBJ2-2	TGTGCCAGCAGACCGACAGGAGCCGGGGAGCTGTTTTTT	CASRPTGAGELFF
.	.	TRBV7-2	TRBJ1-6	TGTGCCAGCAGCTACAGCGATTCACCCCTCCACTTT	CASSYSDSPLHF
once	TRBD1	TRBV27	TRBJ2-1	TGTGCCAGCAGTTTACGACAGGGTGAGCAGTTCTTC	CASSLRQGEQFF
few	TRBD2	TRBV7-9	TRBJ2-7	TGTGCCAGCAGCGCCGGGGGGATGCCCTACGAGCAGTACTTC	CASSAGGMPYEQYF
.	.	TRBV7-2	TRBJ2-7	TGTGCCAGCAGCCCCAAGAGGGGCTTATCCTACGAGCAGTACTTC	CASSPKRGLSYEQYF
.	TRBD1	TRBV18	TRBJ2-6	TGTGCCAGCTCAGCCCAGGGGGCTGGGGCCAACGTCCTGACTTTC	CASSAQGAGANVLTF
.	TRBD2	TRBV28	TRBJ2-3	TGTGCCAGTCCTAGCGGGAGGGGGAGCACAGATACGCAGTATTTT	CASPSGRGSTDTQYF
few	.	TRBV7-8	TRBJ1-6	TGTGCCAGCAGCCCCCCTGGGAATAGGGGCTCCTATAATTCACCCCTCCACTTT	CASSPPGNRGSYNSPLHF
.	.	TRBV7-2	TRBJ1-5	TGTGCCAGCAGCTTAGGCCAACAAATAACCGGGAACCAGCATTTT	CASSLGQQITGNQHF
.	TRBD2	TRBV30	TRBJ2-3	TGTGCCTGGGCGGGAGGGCCCACGACAGATACGCAGTATTTT	CAWAGGPTTDTQYF
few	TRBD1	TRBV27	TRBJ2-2	TGTGCCAGCAGTTCAGGGACAGGGAGGAACACCGGGGAGCTGTTTTTT	CASSSGTGRNTGELFF
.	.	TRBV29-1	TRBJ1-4	TGCAGCGTTTCCAGAGAAGGGGGGAGGACTAATGAAAAACTGTTTTTT	CSVSREGGRTNEKLFF
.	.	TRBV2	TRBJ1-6	TGTGCCAGCACTCCAGCCCTATCACCCCTCCACTTT	CASTPALSPLHF
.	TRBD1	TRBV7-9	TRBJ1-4	TGTGCCAGCAGCTTGGGGGACAGGGGATCGGAAAAACTGTTTTTT	CASSLGDRGSEKLFF
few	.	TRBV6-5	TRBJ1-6	TGTGCCAGCAGTTACGGCCAGGGTAATTCACCCCTCCACTTT	CASSYGQGNSPLHF
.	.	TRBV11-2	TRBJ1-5	TGTGCCAGCAGCCCGCATAGTGGGGGCAATCAGCCCCAGCATTTT	CASSPHSGGNQPQHF
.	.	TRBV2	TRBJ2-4	TGTGCCAGCAGTGCCGACAGATTTCTAGCCAAAAACATTCAGTACTTC	CASSADRFLAKNIQYF
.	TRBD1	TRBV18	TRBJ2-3	TGTGCCAGCTCACACCCGGGACAGGAAACAGATACGCAGTATTTT	CASSHPGQETDTQYF